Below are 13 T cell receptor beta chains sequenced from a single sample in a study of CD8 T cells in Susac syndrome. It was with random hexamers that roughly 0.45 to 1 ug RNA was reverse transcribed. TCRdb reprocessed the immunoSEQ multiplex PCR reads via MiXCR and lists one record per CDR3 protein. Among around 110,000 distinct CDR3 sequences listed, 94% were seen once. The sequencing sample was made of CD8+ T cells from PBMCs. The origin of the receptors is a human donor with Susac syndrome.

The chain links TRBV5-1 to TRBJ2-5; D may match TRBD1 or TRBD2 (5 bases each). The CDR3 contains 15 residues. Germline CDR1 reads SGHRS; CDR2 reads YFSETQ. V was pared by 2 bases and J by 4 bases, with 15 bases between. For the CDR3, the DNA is TGCGCCAGCAGCTTTGGGGACCCAACCGCAGAGACCCAGTACTTC. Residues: CASSFGDPTAETQYF.

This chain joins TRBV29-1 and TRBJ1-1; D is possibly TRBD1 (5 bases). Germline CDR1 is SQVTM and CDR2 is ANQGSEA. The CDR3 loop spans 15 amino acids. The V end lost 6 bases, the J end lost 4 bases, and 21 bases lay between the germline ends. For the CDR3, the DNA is TGCAGCGTCATCCAAGGGGCAGGGCTCGGCACTGAAGCTTTCTTT. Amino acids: CSVIQGAGLGTEAFF.

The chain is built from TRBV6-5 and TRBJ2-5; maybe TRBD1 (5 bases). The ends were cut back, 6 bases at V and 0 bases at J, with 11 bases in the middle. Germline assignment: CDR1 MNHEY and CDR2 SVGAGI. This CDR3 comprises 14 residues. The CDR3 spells CASRVQGYQETQYF. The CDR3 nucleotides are TGTGCCAGCAGGGTTCAGGGATACCAAGAGACCCAGTACTTC.

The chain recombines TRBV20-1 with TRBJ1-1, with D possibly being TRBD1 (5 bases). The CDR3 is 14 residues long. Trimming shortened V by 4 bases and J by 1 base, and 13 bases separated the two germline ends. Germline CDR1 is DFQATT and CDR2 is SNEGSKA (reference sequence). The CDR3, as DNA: TGCAGTGCTACCCGGGGGACCGCGAACACTGAAGCTTTCTTT. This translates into CSATRGTANTEAFF.

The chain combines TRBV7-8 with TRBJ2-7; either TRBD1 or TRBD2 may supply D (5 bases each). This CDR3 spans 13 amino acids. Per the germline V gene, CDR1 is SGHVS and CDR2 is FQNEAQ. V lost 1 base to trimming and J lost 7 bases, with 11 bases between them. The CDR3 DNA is TGTGCCAGCAGCTTAGGAGGGGTGGGAGAGCAGTACTTC. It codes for CASSLGGVGEQYF.

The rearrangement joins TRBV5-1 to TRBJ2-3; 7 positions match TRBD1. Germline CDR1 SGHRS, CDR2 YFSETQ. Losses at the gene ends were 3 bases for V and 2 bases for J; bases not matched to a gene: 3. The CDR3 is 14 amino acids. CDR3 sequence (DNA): TGCGCCAGCAGCTCGACAGGGTTCACAGATACGCAGTATTTT. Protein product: CASSSTGFTDTQYF.

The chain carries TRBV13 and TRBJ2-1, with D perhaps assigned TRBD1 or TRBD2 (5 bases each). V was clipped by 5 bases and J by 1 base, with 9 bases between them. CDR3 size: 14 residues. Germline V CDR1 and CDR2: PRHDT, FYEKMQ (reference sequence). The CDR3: CASSLGASYNEQFF. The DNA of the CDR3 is TGTGCCAGCAGCCTCGGGGCTTCCTACAATGAGCAGTTCTTC.

Here the CDR3 DNA reads TGTGCCAGCAGCCCTAGCGGGGCTTCTGTTGAGCAGTTCTTC. Encoded protein: CASSPSGASVEQFF. The chain employs TRBV7-8 and TRBJ2-1; 9 nucleotides match TRBD2. The CDR3 has 14 residues. With 5 bases clipped from V and 9 bases from J, the junction kept 8 bases outside the gene matches. CDR1 and CDR2 (germline): SGHVS, FQNEAQ.

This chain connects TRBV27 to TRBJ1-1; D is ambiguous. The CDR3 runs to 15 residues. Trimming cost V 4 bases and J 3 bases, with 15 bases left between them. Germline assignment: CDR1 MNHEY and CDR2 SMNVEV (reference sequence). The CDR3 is CASSWSLGSYTEAFF. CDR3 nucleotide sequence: TGTGCCAGCAGTTGGAGTCTAGGCAGCTACACTGAAGCTTTCTTT.

The CDR3, as DNA: TGCAGCGTTGAGACTAGCGGGCTAGATACGCAGTATTTT. This codes for CSVETSGLDTQYF. The chain carries TRBV29-1 and TRBJ2-3; 10 bases map to TRBD2. This CDR3 has 13 amino acids. The V gene end was trimmed by 3 bases and the J gene end by 5 bases; junction bases not matched to a gene: 2. Germline V lookup: CDR1 SQVTM, CDR2 ANQGSEA.

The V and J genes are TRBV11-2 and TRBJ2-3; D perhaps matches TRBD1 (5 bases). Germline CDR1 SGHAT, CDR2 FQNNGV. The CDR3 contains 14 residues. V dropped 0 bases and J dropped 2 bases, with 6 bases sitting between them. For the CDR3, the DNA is TGTGCCAGCAGCTTAGAAGGGGACACAGATACGCAGTATTTT. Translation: CASSLEGDTDTQYF.

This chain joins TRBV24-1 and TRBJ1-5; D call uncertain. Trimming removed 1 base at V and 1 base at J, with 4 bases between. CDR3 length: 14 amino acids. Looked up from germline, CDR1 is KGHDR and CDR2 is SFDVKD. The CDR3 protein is CATSDFWSNQPQHF. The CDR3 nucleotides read TGTGCCACCAGTGATTTCTGGAGCAATCAGCCCCAGCATTTT.

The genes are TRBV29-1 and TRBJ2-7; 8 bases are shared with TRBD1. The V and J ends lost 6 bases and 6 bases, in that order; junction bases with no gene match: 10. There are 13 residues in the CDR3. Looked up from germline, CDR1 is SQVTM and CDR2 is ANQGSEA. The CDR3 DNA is TGCAGCGTCGTTACCCAGGGGGCGGGCGAGCAGTACTTC. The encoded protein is CSVVTQGAGEQYF.